Detailed here is one TCR beta chain. The data belong to a study of a mutant IDH1 vaccine in newly diagnosed glioma. Time point here: baseline, week 1 (first vaccination visit). Treatment: pre-vaccination baseline after standard-of-care therapy. CDR3 length: 16 residues. Looked up from germline, CDR1 is LNHDA and CDR2 is SQIVND (reference sequence). V was cut by 3 bases and J by 6 bases, with 17 bases left in between. Assay used: immunoSEQ multiplex PCR; TCRdb lists only in-frame clones, some missing. The sample carries roughly 68,000 clones, 79% recorded once. The receptor was derived from a man aged 50-60 years with glioma. V usage is TRBV19 and J usage is TRBJ2-2; perhaps TRBD2 as D (7 bases). Sequenced here: PBMCs, sampled from a glioma patient treated with radiotherapy, temozolomide or both. CDR3 region: CASSIGGGGLAGELFF. The CDR3 coding sequence is TGTGCCAGTAGTATTGGTGGGGGGGGCCTGGCCGGGGAGCTGTTTTTT.